The TCR beta chain under discussion was sequenced for a study of T cell repertoires in cytomegalovirus infection. Study at large: Recently identified HLA-C-restricted and well-studied HLA-B-restricted CMV epitopes were used. Signatures in public TCR beta sequences pointed to both CMV infection and matching HLA type.

TCRdb re-derived calls from the reads in MiXCR, one entry per CDR3 protein. Of around 750,000 distinct CDR3 sequences in the sample, 32% are singletons; the top ten hold approximately 13%. Note on this clonotype: Its cognate antigen is unknown.

Findings and caveats of the study: The study identified carriers of CMV plus the relevant HLA from cumulative public TCR beta family frequency. Dominating the ex vivo response were HLA-C-restricted CMV-specific TCR beta clonotypes.

The CDR3 is 14 residues long. CDR1 SGHVT and CDR2 SQSDAQ come from the germline V gene. Trimming took off 2 bases at V and 3 bases at J, with 10 bases between the two ends. The receptor was isolated from a human donor in good health (CMV status not recorded). Some clones in this sample may be carry-over from other donors' samples. The chain carries TRBV7-4 and TRBJ1-2; D is unclear. Sequences were derived from cultured CD8+ T cells from PBMCs, sampled from culture after CMV antigen stimulation. The CDR3 loop is CASSLRGVHYGYTF. DNA for the CDR3: TGTGCCAGCAGCTTACGGGGAGTTCACTATGGCTACACCTTC.